This TCR beta chain originates from a study of T cell responses to AZD1222 COVID-19 vaccine. Study overall: It was second doses at about 4 or about 12 weeks that were pooled.

As concerns this clone: Its antigen is as yet unknown.

The V gene lost 3 bases and the J gene lost 1 base, with 13 bases spanning the gap. The CDR3 sequence is 15 residues long. Germline CDR1 is SGHRS and CDR2 is YFSETQ. Study outcomes and limitations: Spike-specific TCR breadth and depth grew following two AZD1222 doses.

Method: immunoSEQ multiplex PCR; TCRdb's copy keeps in-frame clones and lacks some. Of 120,000 to 150,000 clones in the sample, roughly 90% are singletons; the top ten hold about 5.9%. Sequencing was performed on peripheral blood, taken on day 0 of AZD1222 vaccination. The rearrangement joins TRBV5-1 to TRBJ1-1; tentatively, D is TRBD1 (6 bases). The sequence was collected from an adult in good health. The CDR3, as DNA: TGCGCCAGCAGCTCAGGGGACCTGAGGAACACTGAAGCTTTCTTT. Residues: CASSSGDLRNTEAFF.